This T cell receptor beta chain is drawn from a study of T cell responses to AZD1222 COVID-19 vaccine. Points from the study as a whole: No repertoire was sampled before or during the peak T cell response, only after it. CD4 TCRs associated with vaccination spanned spike, dominating at 160-218 and 743-854. Of the AZD1222 recipients, only 5 to 7 were seropositive at baseline. The donor group comprised mostly white British people and more females; the analysis possibly underestimated clonal diversity.

The repertoire was sequenced with immunoSEQ multiplex PCR; TCRdb's copy has only in-frame clones and lacks some. This sample has some 120,000 clones, with roughly 82% found just once. V lost 2 bases, J lost 4 bases, and 9 bases stayed unmatched. The CDR3 length is 18 residues. Germline V gives CDR1 MGHRA, CDR2 YSYEKL. As regards this clone: Its matching antigen is unknown.

Specimen: peripheral blood, collected 28 days after the second AZD1222 dose. This sequence joins TRBV4-1 and TRBJ2-1, with TRBD2 matching 12 bases. The receptor comes from an adult who received the AZD1222 COVID-19 vaccine. CDR3 nucleotides: TGCGCCAGCAGCCAACAACCACTAGCGGGGGGACGATACAATGAGCAGTTCTTC. This gives the protein CASSQQPLAGGRYNEQFF.